This passage covers 19 T cell receptor beta chains from one sample sequenced in a study of blood T cell repertoires in COVID-19. Method: immunoSEQ multiplex PCR; TCRdb's copy keeps in-frame clones and lacks some. The table lists some 490,000 clones, approximately 91% of them singletons, with approximately 8% in the top ten. The sample consisted of PBMCs or T cells enriched from blood (not recorded which). These receptors all come from a woman aged 55 to 70 who had recovered from COVID-19.

The gene calls are TRBV19 and TRBJ2-7, with TRBD2 identical over 7 bases. The CDR3 contains 15 residues. Germline CDR1 is LNHDA and CDR2 is SQIVND (reference sequence). V shed 5 bases, J shed 3 bases, and the junction held 10 bases outside the gene matches. CDR3 loop: CASSPGLVSVYEQYV. As DNA, the CDR3 is TGTGCCAGTAGTCCAGGACTAGTATCGGTCTACGAGCAGTACGTC.

The J gene is TRBJ1-4, the V gene TRBV7-8, with TRBD1 matching over 7 bases. Germline CDR1 and CDR2: SGHVS and FQNEAQ. The CDR3 consists of 16 residues. J lost 5 bases, V lost 3 bases, and 9 bases had no gene match. CDR3 sequence reads: CASSLDRSPFNEKLFF. DNA of the CDR3: TGTGCCAGCAGCTTGGACAGGTCACCCTTCAATGAAAAACTGTTTTTT. The variable domain in full, with the rest retrieved from reference TRBV7-8 and TRBJ1-4, is GAGVSQSPRYKVAKRGQDVALRCDPISGHVSLFWYQQALGQGPEFLTYFQNEAQLDKSGLPSDRFFAERPEGSVSTLKIQRTQQEDSAVYLCASSLDRSPFNEKLFFGSGTQLSVL.

V and J are TRBV9 and TRBJ2-2; possible D gene TRBD1, 6 bases. Germline V gene sequence: CDR1 SGDLS, CDR2 YYNGEE. This CDR3 contains 14 residues. Trimming removed 0 bases from V and 7 bases from J, with 10 bases in between. In DNA form, the CDR3 reads TGTGCCAGCAGCGTAGTGGGGGCTAGCGGGGAGCTGTTTTTT. Encoded protein: CASSVVGASGELFF.

The CDR3 DNA reads as TGCGCCAGCAGCCGGGGGACAGGGGAAATCACTGAAGCTTTCTTT. Encoded protein: CASSRGTGEITEAFF. The rearrangement links TRBV5-1 to TRBJ1-1, with TRBD1 matching over 10 bases. Germline V lookup: CDR1 SGHRS, CDR2 YFSETQ. The CDR3 totals 15 residues. Unmatched junction bases numbered 7, after V lost 4 bases and J lost 4 bases.

J is TRBJ2-5 and V is TRBV11-2; 8 bases fit TRBD2. The V and J ends lost 4 bases and 6 bases, in that order; junction bases with no gene match: 13. Germline V CDR1 and CDR2: SGHAT, FQNNGV. CDR3 length: 16 amino acids. The CDR3 sequence is CASSSRISGVVKTQYF. Here the CDR3 DNA reads TGTGCCAGCAGCTCCCGAATTAGCGGGGTAGTCAAGACCCAGTACTTC.

This clone occurred once. The V call is TRBV6-4, the J call TRBJ1-6; D remains ambiguous. CDR3 length equals 14 residues. Trimming left V 3 bases short and J 13 bases short, with 16 bases between. CDR1 and CDR2 from the germline V gene are MRHNA and SNTAGT. The CDR3 nucleotides read TGTGCCAGCAGTGAGGAAACGAATTCGGGTCCCCTCCACTTT. It translates to CASSEETNSGPLHF.

The rearrangement links TRBV5-1 to TRBJ1-2; a weak D match, TRBD1 (6 bases). The CDR3 totals 14 residues. In germline, CDR1 is SGHRS, CDR2 YFSETQ. Deletions cut 3 bases from V and 4 bases from J, with 13 bases between. The CDR3 reads CASSWETGTYGYTF. For the CDR3, the DNA is TGCGCCAGCAGCTGGGAGACAGGAACCTATGGCTACACCTTC. Full variable domain (rest looked up from reference TRBV5-1 and TRBJ1-2): KAGVTQTPRYLIKTRGQQVTLSCSPISGHRSVSWYQQTPGQGLQFLFEYFSETQRNKGNFPGRFSGRQFSNSRSEMNVSTLELGDSALYLCASSWETGTYGYTFGSGTRLTVV.

The chain has TRBV12-5 and TRBJ1-1; D is unresolved. This CDR3 is built from 15 residues. Germline V gives CDR1 LGHNT, CDR2 FRNRAP. V shed 6 bases and J shed 1 base, with 15 bases lying between them. The CDR3 bases are TGTGCTAGTGGCCCATCCCAGAGGAGGAACACTGAAGCTTTCTTT. Translating it yields CASGPSQRRNTEAFF.

The chain employs TRBV6-4 and TRBJ1-4; 7 bases are a match to TRBD1. Germline V gene sequence: CDR1 MRHNA, CDR2 SNTAGT. After removal of 4 bases from V and 7 bases from J, the junction contained 15 bases not matched to a gene. There are 17 residues in the CDR3. CDR3 amino acids: CASSAPLIFRGREKLFF. CDR3 DNA: TGTGCCAGCAGTGCCCCTTTGATTTTTAGGGGGCGTGAAAAACTGTTTTTT.

V is TRBV6-5 and J is TRBJ2-1; TRBD2 aligns across 9 bases. CDR3 length: 14 amino acids. V lost 6 bases to trimming and J lost 6 bases; unmatched junction nucleotides: 6. The germline V gene has CDR1 MNHEY and CDR2 SVGAGI. The CDR3 loop is CASRISGGGNEQFF. DNA of the CDR3: TGTGCCAGCAGAATTAGCGGGGGAGGCAATGAGCAGTTCTTC.

The rearrangement links TRBV7-9 to TRBJ1-2; tentative D call: TRBD1 (6 bases). V dropped 5 bases and J dropped 0 bases, with 13 bases sitting between them. There are 15 residues in the CDR3. The germline V gene encodes CDR1 SEHNR and CDR2 FQNEAQ (reference sequence). The DNA of the CDR3 is TGTGCCAGCAGCCCTCTGGACAGTTCTAACTATGGCTACACCTTC. As protein: CASSPLDSSNYGYTF.

The chain recombines TRBV5-5 with TRBJ1-5; 11 nucleotides agree with TRBD1. The germline gives CDR1 SGHKS, CDR2 YYEKEE (reference sequence). This CDR3 has 15 residues. V was pared by 4 bases and J by 0 bases, with 0 bases of the junction left unmatched. The CDR3 sequence is CASSGQGASNQPQHF. The CDR3 nucleotides are TGTGCCAGCAGCGGACAGGGGGCTAGCAATCAGCCCCAGCATTTT.

The chain links TRBV12-5 to TRBJ2-2, with 7 bases aligning to TRBD2. Germline V gene sequence: CDR1 LGHNT, CDR2 FRNRAP. The CDR3 length is 16 residues. With 5 bases clipped from V and 0 bases from J, the junction kept 6 bases outside the gene matches. CDR3 in DNA: TGTGCTAGTGGTAGTGGCGGGGGTCCGAACACCGGGGAGCTGTTTTTT. This translates into CASGSGGGPNTGELFF.

This chain uses TRBV10-2 with TRBJ2-2; 11 bases agree with TRBD1. Germline CDR1 WSHSY, CDR2 SAAADI. The J segment lost 5 bases and the V segment lost 6 bases, leaving 8 bases of the junction unmatched. CDR3 length: 16 amino acids. The CDR3: CASRRTGGAGTGELFF. CDR3 DNA: TGCGCCAGCAGGCGGACAGGGGGCGCGGGAACCGGGGAGCTGTTTTTT.

This chain links TRBV27 with TRBJ1-1; TRBD1 might be the D (5 bases). CDR3 length: 14 residues. Trimming took 0 bases from V and 0 from J, leaving 5 bases between them. CDR1 is MNHEY, CDR2 SMNVEV, per germline (reference sequence). CDR3 DNA: TGTGCCAGCAGTTTATCAGGGGTGAACACTGAAGCTTTCTTT. Its translation: CASSLSGVNTEAFF.

This chain links TRBV11-2 with TRBJ2-2; 7 bases match TRBD1. V trimming: 3 bases; J trimming: 9 bases; junction bases outside the gene matches: 10. This CDR3 has 15 amino acids. In germline, CDR1 is SGHAT, CDR2 FQNNGV. The CDR3 DNA is TGTGCCAGCAGCTTCGGACAGGTGGGGCTATGGGAGCTGTTTTTT. Amino acid sequence: CASSFGQVGLWELFF. The entire variable domain, with the rest obtained from reference TRBV11-2 and TRBJ2-2, is as follows: EAGVAQSPRYKIIEKRQSVAFWCNPISGHATLYWYQQILGQGPKLLIQFQNNGVVDDSQLPKDRFSAERLKGVDSTLKIQPAKLEDSAVYLCASSFGQVGLWELFFGEGSRLTVL.

This clone was recorded once. The DNA of the CDR3 is TGCGCCAGCACCCTGGGTTCGGGGACAGGGGATCCCAATGAGCAGTTCTTC. Translating gives CASTLGSGTGDPNEQFF. V is TRBV5-1 and J is TRBJ2-1; 10 bases match TRBD1. The CDR3 has 17 residues. Unmatched junction bases numbered 15, after V lost 6 bases and J lost 6 bases. CDR1 SGHRS and CDR2 YFSETQ come from the germline V gene.

This clone was seen only once. The chain's CDR3 is CASSLGEALTYEQYF. The CDR3 nucleotides read TGTGCCAGCAGCTTAGGAGAGGCGCTAACCTACGAGCAGTACTTC. The chain is built from TRBV11-3 and TRBJ2-7; D ambiguous. The CDR3 runs to 15 residues. Trimming shortened V by 1 base and J by 2 bases, and 12 bases separated the two germline ends. Germline V gives CDR1 SGHNT, CDR2 YENEEA.

This clone was seen just once. The chain has TRBV6-1 and TRBJ2-7; 8 bases line up with TRBD1. Germline loops: CDR1 MNHNS, CDR2 SASEGT. The CDR3 is made up of 14 amino acids. After removal of 2 bases from V and 3 bases from J, the junction contained 3 bases not matched to a gene. Here the CDR3 reads CASSEWDRIYEQYF. The CDR3, as DNA: TGTGCCAGCAGTGAATGGGACAGGATCTACGAGCAGTACTTC.